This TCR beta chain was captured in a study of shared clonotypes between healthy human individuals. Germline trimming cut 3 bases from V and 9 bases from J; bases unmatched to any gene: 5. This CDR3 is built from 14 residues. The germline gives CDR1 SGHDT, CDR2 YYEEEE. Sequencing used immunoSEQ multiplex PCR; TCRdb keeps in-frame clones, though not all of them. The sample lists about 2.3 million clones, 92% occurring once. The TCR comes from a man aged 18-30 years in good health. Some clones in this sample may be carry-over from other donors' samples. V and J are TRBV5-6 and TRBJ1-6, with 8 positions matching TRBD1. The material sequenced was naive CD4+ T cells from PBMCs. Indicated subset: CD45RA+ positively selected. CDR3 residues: CASSWGQESSPLHF. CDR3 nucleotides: TGTGCCAGCAGCTGGGGACAGGAATCTTCACCCCTCCACTTT.